This TCR beta chain was obtained from a study of cytomegalovirus exposure and HLA in healthy donors. As for the study in general: Caucasian-associated ancestry cluster membership applied to just over 80% of 398 genotyped donors. Whole-study results and caveats: There were several of the most significant clusters that appeared linked to common viral pathogens in a later analysis.

With 60 Vbeta and 13 Jbeta primers, the PCR was carried out. The protocol was immunoSEQ multiplex PCR, while the TCRdb copy is restricted to in-frame clones and leaves out a portion. The repertoire holds some 130,000 clones, roughly 82% seen once, with 6.5% to 9% in the top ten. This clone was observed a handful of times. The antigen is not known. Germline loops: CDR1 SSHAT, CDR2 FNYEAQ (reference sequence). J gave up 9 bases and V 5 bases, and 8 bases lay outside the gene matches. The CDR3 is made up of 15 amino acids. The sequence came from a man aged 25-40 years in good health and CMV-seronegative. V usage is TRBV7-7 and J usage is TRBJ2-1; 12 positions match TRBD1. Sequenced: PBMCs. The CDR3 DNA reads TGTGCCAGCAGCGTGGGACAGGGGGCGAATTCTGAGCAGTTCTTC. Encoded protein: CASSVGQGANSEQFF.